This is a list of T cell receptor beta chains from one sample in a study of T cell changes during pregnancy in multiple sclerosis. Generated by immunoSEQ multiplex PCR, the TCRdb table keeps only in-frame clones and is missing some. The sample holds 50,000 to 70,000 clones, nearly 95% seen once. The sequenced sample was peripheral blood, obtained in the first trimester of pregnancy. The receptors come from a female donor with multiple sclerosis, enrolled in a pregnancy study. Both conserved end residues are part of each CDR3. A D gene is named only where the DNA matches it firmly. Part of the rows lack a size; the others show once, few, many or a class for expanded clones.

d_call: .
j_call: TRBJ2-7
v_call: TRBV4-3
clone_size: .
cdr3_nt: TGCGCCAGCAGCCAAGTGGCGGGCGGGGTCTACGAGCAGTACTTC
cdr3_aa: CASSQVAGGVYEQYF

d_call: .
j_call: TRBJ2-5
v_call: TRBV7-2
clone_size: .
cdr3_nt: TGTGCCAGCAGCTTAGGGCAGGTGGCGAGTCAAGAGACCCAGTACTTC
cdr3_aa: CASSLGQVASQETQYF

d_call: TRBD1
j_call: TRBJ2-7
v_call: TRBV5-6
clone_size: .
cdr3_nt: TGTGCCAGCAGCCGTTTGCTCATACAGGGGGAGGAGAGTGAGCAGTACTTC
cdr3_aa: CASSRLLIQGEESEQYF

d_call: TRBD1
j_call: TRBJ1-2
v_call: TRBV6-5
clone_size: once
cdr3_nt: TGTGCCAGCGTCGACAGGGCCTATGGCTACACCTTC
cdr3_aa: CASVDRAYGYTF

d_call: .
j_call: TRBJ1-4
v_call: TRBV9
clone_size: .
cdr3_nt: TGTGCCAGCAGCGTAGAAGCTACAACTAATGAAAAACTGTTTTTT
cdr3_aa: CASSVEATTNEKLFF

d_call: .
j_call: TRBJ2-6
v_call: TRBV7-6
clone_size: .
cdr3_nt: TGTGCCAGCAGCTTAATAGCCTCTGGGGCCAACGTCCTGACTTTC
cdr3_aa: CASSLIASGANVLTF

d_call: TRBD1
j_call: TRBJ1-1
v_call: TRBV5-6
clone_size: .
cdr3_nt: TGTGCCAGCAGCTCGACAGGGGGAAGGACTGAAGCTTTCTTT
cdr3_aa: CASSSTGGRTEAFF

d_call: .
j_call: TRBJ1-1
v_call: TRBV2
clone_size: .
cdr3_nt: TGTGCCAGCAGGACGGAGGGGCCTGAAGCTTTCTTT
cdr3_aa: CASRTEGPEAFF

d_call: .
j_call: TRBJ2-1
v_call: TRBV7-2
clone_size: .
cdr3_nt: TGTGCCAGCAGCGCTGACTCCACTCTTCGAAGTGAGCAGTTCTTC
cdr3_aa: CASSADSTLRSEQFF

d_call: TRBD1
j_call: TRBJ1-2
v_call: TRBV11-2
clone_size: .
cdr3_nt: TGTGCCAGCAGCCCCGGACAGGGGTATGGCTACACCTTC
cdr3_aa: CASSPGQGYGYTF

d_call: TRBD1
j_call: TRBJ1-2
v_call: TRBV4-1
clone_size: once
cdr3_nt: TGCGCCAGCAGCCAGGAGGGACAGCTCTATGGCTACACCTTC
cdr3_aa: CASSQEGQLYGYTF

d_call: TRBD1
j_call: TRBJ2-7
v_call: TRBV29-1
clone_size: .
cdr3_nt: TGCAGCGTTGAGGGGGACAGGGCGCCAGGGGAGCAGTACTTC
cdr3_aa: CSVEGDRAPGEQYF

d_call: TRBD2
j_call: TRBJ2-2
v_call: TRBV19
clone_size: .
cdr3_nt: TGTGCCAGTAATCGGGGGGTGAACACCGGGGAGCTGTTTTTT
cdr3_aa: CASNRGVNTGELFF

d_call: TRBD1
j_call: TRBJ2-7
v_call: TRBV10-3
clone_size: .
cdr3_nt: TGTGCCATCCGACAAGGGACAGGGCGCTACGAGCAGTACTTC
cdr3_aa: CAIRQGTGRYEQYF

d_call: TRBD2
j_call: TRBJ2-5
v_call: TRBV6-5
clone_size: .
cdr3_nt: TGTGCCAGCACTGGACGGGGGGGCCGGGGGGAGACCCAGTACTTC
cdr3_aa: CASTGRGGRGETQYF

d_call: .
j_call: TRBJ1-1
v_call: TRBV18
clone_size: .
cdr3_nt: TGTGCCAGCTCACCAGCCAGCCCGAGCGCTGAAGCTTTCTTT
cdr3_aa: CASSPASPSAEAFF

d_call: .
j_call: TRBJ2-3
v_call: TRBV10-3
clone_size: .
cdr3_nt: TGTGCCAGCACAGACACAGATACGCAGTATTTT
cdr3_aa: CASTDTDTQYF

d_call: .
j_call: TRBJ2-2
v_call: TRBV7-2
clone_size: .
cdr3_nt: TGTGCCAGCAGCTCAGGGATTCCCGGGGAGCTGTTTTTT
cdr3_aa: CASSSGIPGELFF

d_call: .
j_call: TRBJ2-1
v_call: TRBV4-2
clone_size: .
cdr3_nt: TGTGCCAGCAGCCAGGGGCCGGAGACTAGGGTTATAAATGAGCAGTTCTTC
cdr3_aa: CASSQGPETRVINEQFF

d_call: .
j_call: TRBJ1-3
v_call: TRBV6-1
clone_size: .
cdr3_nt: TGTGCCAGCAGTGAAGAGGGGCTCGGAAGTGGCGGAAACACCATATATTTT
cdr3_aa: CASSEEGLGSGGNTIYF

d_call: .
j_call: TRBJ2-1
v_call: TRBV5-1
clone_size: .
cdr3_nt: TGCGCCAGCAGCTTGGCCGGCAGGGTCAATGAGCAGTTCTTC
cdr3_aa: CASSLAGRVNEQFF

d_call: .
j_call: TRBJ1-2
v_call: TRBV4-2
clone_size: .
cdr3_nt: TGTGCCAGCAGCGTAGGGGATAACTATGGCTACACCTTC
cdr3_aa: CASSVGDNYGYTF

d_call: .
j_call: TRBJ1-5
v_call: TRBV7-9
clone_size: .
cdr3_nt: TGTGCCAGCAGCTTAGTGGTTGGGCAGGGGCTAGATCAGCCCCAGCATTTT
cdr3_aa: CASSLVVGQGLDQPQHF

d_call: .
j_call: TRBJ1-2
v_call: TRBV6-6
clone_size: once
cdr3_nt: TGTGCCAGCAGTTACTCGAATAACCGGGTACACCGGGGCTACACCTTC
cdr3_aa: CASSYSNNRVHRGYTF

d_call: TRBD1
j_call: TRBJ1-4
v_call: TRBV30
clone_size: .
cdr3_nt: TGTGCCTGGAGCGGTGACAGGGGGTACAACACTAATGAAAAACTGTTTTTT
cdr3_aa: CAWSGDRGYNTNEKLFF

d_call: .
j_call: TRBJ2-5
v_call: TRBV7-2
clone_size: .
cdr3_nt: TGTGCCAGCAGCTTAACCGCGGGGAGATGGGAGACCCAGTACTTC
cdr3_aa: CASSLTAGRWETQYF

d_call: .
j_call: TRBJ1-2
v_call: TRBV18
clone_size: .
cdr3_nt: TGTGCCAGCTCACCACTAGCAGGGGCAGGAAACTATGGCTACACCTTC
cdr3_aa: CASSPLAGAGNYGYTF

d_call: TRBD1
j_call: TRBJ2-1
v_call: TRBV7-8
clone_size: .
cdr3_nt: TGTGCCAGCAGCCCGAGGGGGCTGGGGTCCTACAATGAGCAGTTCTTC
cdr3_aa: CASSPRGLGSYNEQFF

d_call: TRBD1
j_call: TRBJ2-7
v_call: TRBV6-5
clone_size: .
cdr3_nt: TGTGCCAGCAGGCCAGGGGGTTCCGGAGAGCAGTACTTC
cdr3_aa: CASRPGGSGEQYF

d_call: TRBD1
j_call: TRBJ2-1
v_call: TRBV11-2
clone_size: .
cdr3_nt: TGTGCCAGCAGCTACAGGGGTTTACCTTACAATGAGCAGTTCTTC
cdr3_aa: CASSYRGLPYNEQFF

d_call: TRBD2
j_call: TRBJ2-1
v_call: TRBV6-5
clone_size: .
cdr3_nt: TGTGCCAGCACCTTCTATAGCGGGGGCGGCAATGAGCAGTTCTTC
cdr3_aa: CASTFYSGGGNEQFF

d_call: TRBD1
j_call: TRBJ2-7
v_call: TRBV6-1
clone_size: .
cdr3_nt: TGTGCCAGCAGTGATTATCCGGGACAGGGGAGTCCCTACGAGCAGTACTTC
cdr3_aa: CASSDYPGQGSPYEQYF

d_call: .
j_call: TRBJ2-5
v_call: TRBV6-5
clone_size: .
cdr3_nt: TGTGCCAGCAGTTACTCCTGGGGGGTGAGGGGAGAGACCCAGTACTTC
cdr3_aa: CASSYSWGVRGETQYF

d_call: .
j_call: TRBJ2-5
v_call: TRBV7-7
clone_size: .
cdr3_nt: TGTGCCAGCAGCTTAGGCCCGGAGGAGACCCAGTACTTC
cdr3_aa: CASSLGPEETQYF

d_call: .
j_call: TRBJ2-5
v_call: TRBV7-3
clone_size: .
cdr3_nt: TGTGCCAGCAGCTTAGGGAGGGGGATACAAGAGACCCAGTACTTC
cdr3_aa: CASSLGRGIQETQYF

d_call: .
j_call: TRBJ1-6
v_call: TRBV19
clone_size: .
cdr3_nt: TGTGCCAGTAGCTCTCTTACGGGGTCACCCCTCCACTTT
cdr3_aa: CASSSLTGSPLHF

d_call: TRBD2
j_call: TRBJ2-1
v_call: TRBV7-7
clone_size: .
cdr3_nt: TGTGCTAGCAGCTCCTCTAGCGGGGTGGGGAATGAGCAGTTCTTC
cdr3_aa: CASSSSSGVGNEQFF

d_call: .
j_call: TRBJ1-3
v_call: TRBV5-8
clone_size: once
cdr3_nt: TGTGCCAGCAGCTTGTTCGCGGGGGCGCGGGGAAACACCATATATTTT
cdr3_aa: CASSLFAGARGNTIYF

d_call: TRBD1
j_call: TRBJ2-7
v_call: TRBV4-1
clone_size: .
cdr3_nt: TGCGCCAGCAGCCAAGAGGGGACAGTCTCATACTACGAGCAGTACTTC
cdr3_aa: CASSQEGTVSYYEQYF

d_call: TRBD2
j_call: TRBJ2-3
v_call: TRBV5-4
clone_size: .
cdr3_nt: TGTGCCAGCAGCTTGAGGCTAGCGGGGGCAGGGGGAGATACGCAGTATTTT
cdr3_aa: CASSLRLAGAGGDTQYF

d_call: .
j_call: TRBJ1-2
v_call: TRBV9
clone_size: .
cdr3_nt: TGTGCCAGCAGCGTAGGGGGGCAGGGTAACTATGGCTACACCTTC
cdr3_aa: CASSVGGQGNYGYTF

d_call: TRBD1
j_call: TRBJ2-7
v_call: TRBV7-6
clone_size: .
cdr3_nt: TGTGCCAGCAGCTTAGCGCGACAGGGAGAGGTCGAGCAGTACTTC
cdr3_aa: CASSLARQGEVEQYF

d_call: .
j_call: TRBJ2-7
v_call: TRBV29-1
clone_size: .
cdr3_nt: TGCAGCGTTCCTCAGGGGCTCTCGGGCGAGCAGTACTTC
cdr3_aa: CSVPQGLSGEQYF

d_call: .
j_call: TRBJ2-3
v_call: TRBV7-3
clone_size: .
cdr3_nt: TGTGCCAGCAGCTACCTAGCCTCTAGCACAGATACGCAGTATTTT
cdr3_aa: CASSYLASSTDTQYF

d_call: .
j_call: TRBJ1-6
v_call: TRBV7-8
clone_size: .
cdr3_nt: TGTGCCAGCAGCTTAGGCGGGAGGGCCGCTAATTCACCCCTCCACTTT
cdr3_aa: CASSLGGRAANSPLHF

d_call: TRBD1
j_call: TRBJ1-5
v_call: TRBV11-1
clone_size: once
cdr3_nt: TGTGCCAGCAGCCTCCGGGACAGGGCTCAAGGCAATCAGCCCCAGCATTTT
cdr3_aa: CASSLRDRAQGNQPQHF

d_call: TRBD1
j_call: TRBJ1-6
v_call: TRBV19
clone_size: few
cdr3_nt: TGTGCCAGTAGTGCCGGACAGGGTGATAATTCACCCCTCCACTTT
cdr3_aa: CASSAGQGDNSPLHF

d_call: .
j_call: TRBJ1-2
v_call: TRBV19
clone_size: .
cdr3_nt: TGTGCCAGTGCGGGGGGGTTTGTTTATGGCTACACCTTC
cdr3_aa: CASAGGFVYGYTF

d_call: TRBD1
j_call: TRBJ1-6
v_call: TRBV4-3
clone_size: .
cdr3_nt: TGCGCCAGCAGCCTGGGGACAGGGGATTATAATTCACCCCTCCACTTT
cdr3_aa: CASSLGTGDYNSPLHF

d_call: .
j_call: TRBJ2-1
v_call: TRBV6-1
clone_size: .
cdr3_nt: TGTGCCAGCAGTGAAGTACTAGCACAAGACAATGAGCAGTTCTTC
cdr3_aa: CASSEVLAQDNEQFF

d_call: .
j_call: TRBJ1-2
v_call: TRBV19
clone_size: .
cdr3_nt: TGTGCCAGTAGTATTGCGGGAGGAGGCTACACCTTC
cdr3_aa: CASSIAGGGYTF

d_call: .
j_call: TRBJ1-1
v_call: TRBV5-1
clone_size: .
cdr3_nt: TGCGCCAGCAGCTTGGGGAGTGGGAACACTGAAGCTTTCTTT
cdr3_aa: CASSLGSGNTEAFF

d_call: TRBD2
j_call: TRBJ2-3
v_call: TRBV18
clone_size: once
cdr3_nt: TGTGCCAGCTCCGCCTCCTGGTCTAGCGGGGAGGTAGTGGGTCGTACAGATACGCAGTATTTT
cdr3_aa: CASSASWSSGEVVGRTDTQYF